One TCR beta chain is described in this entry. What was sequenced were expressed TCRB transcripts, since all of the isolated RNA had been reverse transcribed. Some clones are missing from TCRdb's copy, which holds only in-frame ones; the method was immunoSEQ multiplex PCR. The data hold about 330,000 clones, with roughly 9.6% observed a single time. The data stem from a study of beta chain features in type 1 diabetes. Trimming cost V 7 bases and J 3 bases, with 13 bases left between them. CDR3 length: 14 amino acids. Germline V gene lookup returns CDR1 MDHEN and CDR2 SYDVKM. The chain uses TRBV28 and TRBJ2-1; a possible D gene is TRBD2 (6 bases). Sequenced input: naive CD4+ T cells from blood. The receptor was derived from a woman between 25 and 40 years old in good health. This CDR3 reads CASTRGDFYNEQFF. The CDR3, as DNA: TGTGCCAGCACCCGCGGGGACTTCTACAATGAGCAGTTCTTC.